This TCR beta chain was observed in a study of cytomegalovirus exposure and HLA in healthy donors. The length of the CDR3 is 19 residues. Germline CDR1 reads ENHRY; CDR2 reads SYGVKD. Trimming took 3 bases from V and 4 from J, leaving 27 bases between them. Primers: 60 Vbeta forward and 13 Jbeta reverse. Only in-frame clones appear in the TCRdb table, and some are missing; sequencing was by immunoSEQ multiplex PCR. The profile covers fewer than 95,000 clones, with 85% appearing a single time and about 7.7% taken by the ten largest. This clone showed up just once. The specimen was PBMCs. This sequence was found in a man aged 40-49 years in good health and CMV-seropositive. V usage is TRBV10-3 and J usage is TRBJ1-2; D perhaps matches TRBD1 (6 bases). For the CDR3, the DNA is TGTGCCATCAGTGACCCGACAGGACGTGGGAATGATTCGGGCTATGGCTACACCTTC. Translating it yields CAISDPTGRGNDSGYGYTF.